These T cell receptor beta chains were read from a single sample in a study of cytomegalovirus exposure and HLA in healthy donors. Assay: immunoSEQ multiplex PCR; the TCRdb copy retains only in-frame clones and omits some. Here the sample spans 130,000 or so clones, approximately 75% being singletons. The source material was PBMCs. Receptor source: a man in his forties or fifties in good health and CMV-seronegative. Both conserved end residues are part of each CDR3. Fields, in order: V gene, J gene, CDR3 protein.

TRBV29-1	TRBJ1-2	CSVAPGVSNYGYTF
TRBV18	TRBJ2-7	CASSPVGGDTWSEQYF
TRBV27	TRBJ1-1	CASSLVGVNTEAFF
TRBV28	TRBJ2-5	CASSPSGTGEETQYF
TRBV10-3	TRBJ2-1	CAMSPGQGTLGEQFF
TRBV7-9	TRBJ2-1	CASSLAPRNEQFF
TRBV4-2	TRBJ2-7	CASSQGLPAEHWTPEQYF
TRBV7-3	TRBJ2-1	CASSTRGNEQFF
TRBV7-6	TRBJ2-1	CASSSRVGEQFF
TRBV7-2	TRBJ2-5	CASSTRGEKQETQYF
TRBV5-1	TRBJ1-1	CASSFRRGENTEAFF
TRBV27	TRBJ2-2	CASSLFGTVNTGELFF
TRBV28	TRBJ1-1	CASIDQGAWNTEAFF
TRBV5-1	TRBJ2-2	CASSAGGADTGELFF
TRBV7-9	TRBJ2-1	CASSREPPRYNEQFF
TRBV30	TRBJ2-6	CARWGQRGEGSGANVLTF
TRBV11-2	TRBJ1-2	CASSLDRGGGYTF
TRBV28	TRBJ1-5	CASSLRSNQPQHF
TRBV10-3	TRBJ1-4	CAISDNLGGTNEKLFF
TRBV11-2	TRBJ1-2	CAGSGGAQGRDGYTF
TRBV6-6	TRBJ1-3	CASKSGGFSGNTIYF
TRBV4-1	TRBJ1-4	CASSQVTRTNEKLFF
TRBV7-2	TRBJ1-5	CASSLGHDQPQHF
TRBV28	TRBJ2-2	CASIKRGGVNTGELFF
TRBV6-1	TRBJ1-1	CASSPFSRGTEAFF
TRBV7-2	TRBJ1-2	CASSLARLRGYGYTF
TRBV6-1	TRBJ1-2	CASNRGVVGYTF
TRBV27	TRBJ1-6	CASTSAGFGSPLHF
TRBV4-1	TRBJ1-6	CASSQTTASYNSPLHF